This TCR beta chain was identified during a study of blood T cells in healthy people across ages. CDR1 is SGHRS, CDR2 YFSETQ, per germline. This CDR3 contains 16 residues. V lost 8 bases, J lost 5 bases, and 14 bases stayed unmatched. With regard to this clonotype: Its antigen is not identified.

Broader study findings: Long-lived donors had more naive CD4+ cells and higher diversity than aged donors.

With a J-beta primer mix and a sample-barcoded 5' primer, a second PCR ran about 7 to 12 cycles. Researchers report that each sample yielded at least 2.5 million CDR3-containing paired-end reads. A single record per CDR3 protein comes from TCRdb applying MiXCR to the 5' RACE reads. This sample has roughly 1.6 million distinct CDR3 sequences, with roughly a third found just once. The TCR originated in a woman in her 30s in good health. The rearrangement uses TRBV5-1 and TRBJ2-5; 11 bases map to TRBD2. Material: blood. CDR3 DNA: TGCGCCAGTAGCCCCGAACTAGCGGGGGCTGGGGAGACCCAGTACTTC. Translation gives CASSPELAGAGETQYF.